The 15 T cell receptor beta chains below all came from one sample that was sequenced in a study of T cell changes during pregnancy in multiple sclerosis. Assay used: immunoSEQ multiplex PCR; TCRdb lists only in-frame clones, some missing. This table has about 83,000 clones, about 95% appearing once. Specimen: peripheral blood, collected in the second trimester of pregnancy. The receptors derive from a female donor with multiple sclerosis, enrolled in a pregnancy study.

The J gene is TRBJ2-7, the V gene TRBV6-1; 7 bases agree with TRBD1. The germline V gene encodes CDR1 MNHNS and CDR2 SASEGT. After removal of 6 bases from V and 3 bases from J, the junction contained 11 bases not matched to a gene. This CDR3 contains 15 residues. DNA for the CDR3: TGTGCCAGCAGGACCCGGTGGGACAGCGTCTACGAGCAGTACTTC. Amino acids: CASRTRWDSVYEQYF.

The chain joins TRBV27 to TRBJ1-1; D is perhaps TRBD1 (6 bases). Trimming stripped 7 bases from V and 1 base from J, with 10 bases between. Germline V gives CDR1 MNHEY, CDR2 SMNVEV (reference sequence). The CDR3 runs 13 residues. CDR3 in DNA: TGTGCCAGCACTGCAGGGGCGAACACTGAAGCTTTCTTT. This gives the protein CASTAGANTEAFF.

V usage is TRBV5-1 and J usage is TRBJ2-1, with a weak D call TRBD2 (6 bases). This CDR3 is built from 15 residues. V lost 4 bases, J lost 0 bases, and 11 bases lay in between. Germline V gives CDR1 SGHRS, CDR2 YFSETQ. Here the CDR3 DNA reads TGCGCCAGCAGCATACGCGGGGTCTCCTACAATGAGCAGTTCTTC. It translates to CASSIRGVSYNEQFF.

The chain links TRBV27 to TRBJ2-5; the match to TRBD2 covers 8 bases. This CDR3 region has 14 residues. After removal of 4 bases from V and 2 bases from J, the junction contained 3 bases not matched to a gene. Germline CDR1 and CDR2: MNHEY and SMNVEV (reference sequence). The DNA of the CDR3 is TGTGCCAGCAGTTCTCAGCGGGAGCAAGAGACCCAGTACTTC. It specifies CASSSQREQETQYF.

The chain employs TRBV15 and TRBJ1-1; D is undetermined. CDR3 length: 16 amino acids. Germline CDR1 is LNHNV and CDR2 is YYDKDF (reference sequence). V was trimmed by 0 bases and J by 1 base, leaving 12 bases between them. CDR3 coding DNA: TGTGCCACCAGCAGAGATTCGACGGCAGGGAACACTGAAGCTTTCTTT. Amino acid sequence: CATSRDSTAGNTEAFF.

CDR3 in DNA: TGTGCCAGCAGCCTACTAGCGGGAGGGCCCCTAGGCTACGAGCAGTACTTC. Translated, it gives CASSLLAGGPLGYEQYF. V usage is TRBV11-2 and J usage is TRBJ2-7; 13 bases map to TRBD2. The CDR3 contains 17 residues. J was trimmed by 3 bases and V by 5 bases; bases with no gene match: 10. Germline loops: CDR1 SGHAT, CDR2 FQNNGV. The full variable domain, rest sourced from reference TRBV11-2 and TRBJ2-7, is EAGVAQSPRYKIIEKRQSVAFWCNPISGHATLYWYQQILGQGPKLLIQFQNNGVVDDSQLPKDRFSAERLKGVDSTLKIQPAKLEDSAVYLCASSLLAGGPLGYEQYFGPGTRLTVT.

The J gene is TRBJ2-1, the V gene TRBV19; possible D gene TRBD2, 6 bases. CDR1 and CDR2 from the germline V gene are LNHDA and SQIVND (reference sequence). With 11 bases removed from V and 0 bases from J, the gap between germline ends came to 14 bases. The CDR3 length is 14 residues. The CDR3 DNA reads as TGTGCCGTAGACCCCGGGAGCTCCTACAATGAGCAGTTCTTC. It encodes CAVDPGSSYNEQFF.

The chain employs TRBV7-6 and TRBJ1-1; maybe TRBD1 (6 bases). The CDR3 runs 14 residues. Trimming cost V 5 bases and J 1 base, with 11 bases left between them. Germline V gene data show CDR1 as SGHVS and CDR2 as FNYEAQ. The CDR3 protein is CASSQGQWNTEAFF. CDR3 bases: TGTGCCAGCAGCCAAGGACAGTGGAACACTGAAGCTTTCTTT.

This chain uses TRBV19 with TRBJ2-1; D is possibly TRBD2 (6 bases). CDR1 and CDR2 from the germline V gene are LNHDA and SQIVND (reference sequence). The CDR3 runs 14 residues. The V and J ends lost 3 bases and 6 bases respectively, with 12 bases between them. The CDR3 DNA reads as TGTGCCAGTAGTATTGGATTGGGGGGCAATGAGCAGTTCTTC. It encodes CASSIGLGGNEQFF. Complete variable domain (other parts from reference TRBV19 and TRBJ2-1): DGGITQSPKYLFRKEGQNVTLSCEQNLNHDAMYWYRQDPGQGLRLIYYSQIVNDFQKGDIAEGYSVSREKKESFPLTVTSAQKNPTAFYLCASSIGLGGNEQFFGPGTRLTVL.

This rearrangement joins TRBV19 to TRBJ2-1; the D gene is possibly TRBD1 (6 bases). This CDR3 region has 15 residues. Germline CDR1 reads LNHDA; CDR2 reads SQIVND (reference sequence). Trimming cost V 6 bases and J 0 bases, with 12 bases left between them. The chain's CDR3 is CASSTDRSSYNEQFF. The DNA of the CDR3 is TGTGCCAGTAGCACAGACAGGAGCTCCTACAATGAGCAGTTCTTC.

The chain uses TRBV7-3 and TRBJ2-5; 13 positions match TRBD2. The length of the CDR3 is 17 residues. Germline CDR1 and CDR2: SGHTA and FQGTGA. The V gene end was trimmed by 5 bases and the J gene end by 5 bases; junction bases not matched to a gene: 11. This CDR3 is CASSPGTSGTGPETQYF. The CDR3 DNA sequence: TGTGCCAGCAGCCCTGGGACTAGCGGGACCGGGCCTGAGACCCAGTACTTC.

The chain recombines TRBV5-6 with TRBJ2-1, with D possibly matching TRBD2 (6 bases). This CDR3 region has 15 residues. Germline CDR1 is SGHDT and CDR2 is YYEEEE. V was pared by 6 bases and J by 0 bases, with 13 bases between. The chain's CDR3 is CASTPGVSSYNEQFF. The CDR3 nucleotides are TGTGCCAGCACCCCGGGGGTTTCCTCCTACAATGAGCAGTTCTTC.

The chain recombines TRBV5-5 with TRBJ2-1; 11 bases line up with TRBD1. CDR1 and CDR2 (germline): SGHKS, YYEKEE (reference sequence). V was pared by 4 bases and J by 5 bases, with 5 bases of the junction left unmatched. This CDR3 spans 15 amino acids. CDR3 nucleotide sequence: TGTGCCAGCAGCAGGACAGGGGGCCGTAACAATGAGCAGTTCTTC. As protein: CASSRTGGRNNEQFF.

This clone has a handful of counts. This chain connects TRBV15 to TRBJ2-1; D ambiguous. This CDR3 region has 14 residues. V lost 8 bases and J 6 bases, leaving 17 bases between the germline ends. Germline CDR1 LNHNV, CDR2 YYDKDF (reference sequence). CDR3 sequence: CATGAQPPPNEQFF. CDR3 nucleotide sequence: TGTGCCACCGGAGCTCAGCCCCCCCCCAATGAGCAGTTCTTC.

This clone has more than one count but fewer than ten. The rearrangement joins TRBV11-2 to TRBJ2-7; possible D gene TRBD1, 6 bases. V was pared by 5 bases and J by 4 bases, with 18 bases between. Germline V CDR1 and CDR2: SGHAT, FQNNGV. This CDR3 spans 15 amino acids. CDR3 residues: CASSQGTAEIYEQYF. The CDR3 DNA sequence: TGTGCCAGCAGCCAGGGGACCGCTGAAATATACGAGCAGTACTTC.